A single sample gave rise to the 30 T cell receptor beta chains below, sequenced in a study of cytomegalovirus exposure and HLA in healthy donors. 60 Vbeta and 13 Jbeta primers were used in PCR. Clones were sequenced by immunoSEQ multiplex PCR, and TCRdb holds only the in-frame ones, with some missing. The data show 110,000 to 150,000 clones, about three quarters seen once. The sequencing input was PBMCs. These receptors originate from a male donor in good health and CMV-seronegative.

This clone has a handful of counts. This rearrangement joins TRBV27 to TRBJ2-6, with 12 positions matching TRBD1. The CDR3 totals 18 residues. Germline CDR1 and CDR2: MNHEY and SMNVEV (reference sequence). Unmatched junction bases numbered 9, after V lost 5 bases and J lost 4 bases. Here the CDR3 DNA reads TGTGCCAGCAGTCTAACCGGGACAGGGGGCAAAGGGGCCAACGTCCTGACTTTC. It is translated as CASSLTGTGGKGANVLTF.

The chain combines TRBV18 with TRBJ2-3, with TRBD2 matching 8 bases. V shed 3 bases and J 8 bases; nucleotides not matched to a gene: 1. The germline V gene encodes CDR1 KGHSH and CDR2 LQKENI. The CDR3 extends over 12 amino acids. The CDR3 loop reads CASSPSGATQYF. The DNA for the CDR3 is TGTGCCAGCTCACCTAGCGGGGCTACGCAGTATTTT.

There are a few counts of this clone. The chain couples TRBV7-9 to TRBJ2-3; 9 bases are shared with TRBD2. The CDR3 runs to 19 residues. CDR1 and CDR2 from the germline V gene are SEHNR and FQNEAQ (reference sequence). The ends lost 1 base at V and 6 bases at J; junction bases unmatched: 17. The CDR3 protein is CASSLVMASGNTLRDTQYF. CDR3 coding DNA: TGTGCCAGCAGCTTAGTAATGGCTAGCGGGAATACATTGCGGGATACGCAGTATTTT.

J is TRBJ2-3 and V is TRBV19; 11 positions match TRBD2. Trimming at V came to 3 bases and at J to 5 bases, leaving 13 bases not matched to a gene. The CDR3 spans 18 residues. Germline values: CDR1 LNHDA, CDR2 SQIVND (reference sequence). The CDR3 loop reads CASSMVAGGLRREDTQYF. CDR3 bases: TGTGCCAGTAGTATGGTAGCGGGAGGGCTTCGACGGGAAGATACGCAGTATTTT.

The chain recombines TRBV11-1 with TRBJ2-1; tentative D call: TRBD1 (5 bases). Germline CDR1 is SGHAT and CDR2 is FQDESV (reference sequence). The V end lost 2 bases, the J end lost 3 bases, and 8 bases lay between the germline ends. There are 14 residues in the CDR3. The CDR3 DNA is TGTGCCAGCAGCTTACCCGGACACTACAATGAGCAGTTCTTC. Protein: CASSLPGHYNEQFF. Full variable domain (missing parts from reference TRBV11-1 and TRBJ2-1): EAEVAQSPRYKITEKSQAVAFWCDPISGHATLYWYRQILGQGPELLVQFQDESVVDDSQLPKDRFSAERLKGVDSTLKIQPAELGDSAMYLCASSLPGHYNEQFFGPGTRLTVL.

The genes are TRBV21-1 and TRBJ2-3; the D call in the table, TRBD1, was not verified against the DNA. TRBV21-1 is a recognized pseudogene. This CDR3 has 18 residues. The CDR3 coding sequence is TGTGCCAGCAGTGTTGCCGGGACAGGGTTTGGAGGCACAGATACGCAGTATTTT. This sequence encodes CASSVAGTGFGGTDTQYF.

In its sample, this clone was seen once. V gene TRBV13 combines with J gene TRBJ1-1; TRBD1 might be the D (6 bases). The CDR3 covers 18 residues. The V and J ends lost 5 bases and 6 bases respectively, with 28 bases between them. Germline CDR1 PRHDT, CDR2 FYEKMQ (reference sequence). This CDR3 is CASSLNQRMHRVPPEAFF. CDR3 nucleotide sequence: TGTGCCAGCAGCCTAAATCAGCGAATGCACAGGGTACCTCCTGAAGCTTTCTTT.

The chain carries TRBV11-3 and TRBJ2-7, with TRBD1 identical over 9 bases. This CDR3 has 15 amino acids. J was trimmed by 5 bases and V by 5 bases; bases with no gene match: 10. CDR1 and CDR2 (germline): SGHNT, YENEEA. This CDR3 reads CASSLAGQGSNEQYF. In nucleotides, the CDR3 is TGTGCCAGCAGCCTAGCAGGACAGGGGAGCAACGAGCAGTACTTC.

This clone was picked up a small number of times. The chain recombines TRBV21-1 with TRBJ2-7; no DNA check was done on the table's D call, TRBD2. TRBV21-1 is listed as a pseudogene. The length of the CDR3 is 15 residues. CDR3 amino acids: CASSKTGGPPYEQYF. For the CDR3, the DNA is TGTGCCAGCAGCAAAACGGGGGGGCCCCCCTACGAGCAGTACTTC.

J is TRBJ2-7 and V is TRBV13, with D maybe TRBD1 (7 bases). Trimming stripped 0 bases from V and 3 bases from J, with 21 bases between. CDR3 size: 18 residues. The V gene's germline CDR1 is PRHDT and CDR2 FYEKMQ (reference sequence). The CDR3 here is CASSLGTGRSLGVYEQYF. In DNA, the CDR3 is TGTGCCAGCAGCTTAGGGACAGGGAGGAGCCTTGGGGTCTACGAGCAGTACTTC. The full variable domain, its missing parts supplied by reference TRBV13 and TRBJ2-7, is AAGVIQSPRHLIKEKRETATLKCYPIPRHDTVYWYQQGPGQDPQFLISFYEKMQSDKGSIPDRFSAQQFSDYHSELNMSSLELGDSALYFCASSLGTGRSLGVYEQYFGPGTRLTVT.

The V gene is TRBV2, the J gene TRBJ2-5; no clear D gene. Germline CDR1 reads SNHLY; CDR2 reads FYNNEI. The CDR3 covers 12 residues. The V gene lost 2 bases and the J gene lost 4 bases, with 5 bases spanning the gap. The CDR3 reads CASSEWRETQYF. In nucleotides, the CDR3 is TGTGCCAGCAGTGAATGGAGAGAGACCCAGTACTTC. Combining the CDR3 with reference TRBV2 and TRBJ2-5 gives the whole variable domain EPEVTQTPSHQVTQMGQEVILRCVPISNHLYFYWYRQILGQKVEFLVSFYNNEISEKSEIFDDQFSVERPDGSNFTLKIRSTKLEDSAMYFCASSEWRETQYFGPGTRLLVL.

The chain is built from TRBV14 and TRBJ2-4; 11 bases align to TRBD2. This CDR3 region has 22 residues. Germline V CDR1 and CDR2: SGHDN, FVKESK. The junction had 16 bases not matched to a gene; V was cut back by 0 bases and J by 0 bases. Written as DNA, the CDR3 is TGTGCCAGCAGCCAAGATCCCCCTTCACCGGGACTAGCGGAACTAGCCAAAAACATTCAGTACTTC. Its translation: CASSQDPPSPGLAELAKNIQYF.

The CDR3 is CASSIRTGSNQPQHF. In DNA form, the CDR3 reads TGTGCCAGCAGCATAAGGACAGGCTCAAATCAGCCCCAGCATTTT. This chain connects TRBV6-9 to TRBJ1-5, with 7 positions matching TRBD1. The V and J ends lost 6 bases and 4 bases, in that order; junction bases with no gene match: 9. The CDR3 contains 15 residues. Germline V gene sequence: CDR1 MNHGY, CDR2 SVAAGI.

The CDR3 sequence: CASRIAGANTGELFF. In nucleotides, the CDR3 is TGTGCCAGCAGGATAGCGGGAGCGAACACCGGGGAGCTGTTTTTT. The chain recombines TRBV7-3 with TRBJ2-2; 9 positions match TRBD2. Germline-derived CDR1 and CDR2 are SGHTA and FQGTGA. The CDR3 totals 15 residues. Trimming at V came to 6 bases and at J to 0 bases, leaving 2 bases not matched to a gene.

The chain uses TRBV7-2 and TRBJ2-7; D gene ambiguous. V was pared by 3 bases and J by 3 bases, with 9 bases between. Germline-derived CDR1 and CDR2 are SGHTA and FQGNSA. CDR3 size: 13 residues. The CDR3 here is CASSFGGLYEQYF. The CDR3 bases are TGTGCCAGCAGCTTTGGCGGCCTCTACGAGCAGTACTTC.

This clone was observed a single time. The chain joins TRBV9 to TRBJ2-1; 11 bases map to TRBD2. The germline CDR1 and CDR2 sequences are SGDLS and YYNGEE. This CDR3 contains 15 residues. V was clipped by 0 bases and J by 6 bases; unmatched bases: 2. In nucleotides, the CDR3 is TGTGCCAGCAGCGTAGTAGCGGGGGGGGTCAATGAGCAGTTCTTC. It yields the protein CASSVVAGGVNEQFF.

The J gene is TRBJ1-5, the V gene TRBV27; D is possibly TRBD1 (5 bases). The CDR3 length is 13 residues. Germline values: CDR1 MNHEY, CDR2 SMNVEV (reference sequence). V lost 6 bases, J lost 3 bases, and 9 bases lay in between. The CDR3 bases are TGTGCCAGCAGACGACAGCCCAATCAGCCCCAGCATTTT. It translates to CASRRQPNQPQHF.

The rearrangement links TRBV18 to TRBJ1-1; 11 bases agree with TRBD1. Germline V gene lookup returns CDR1 KGHSH and CDR2 LQKENI. With 6 bases clipped from V and 7 bases from J, the junction kept 13 bases outside the gene matches. The CDR3 covers 16 residues. The CDR3 loop is CASSRDRGLENLEAFF. The CDR3 DNA is TGTGCCAGCTCTAGGGACAGGGGGTTGGAGAACCTTGAAGCTTTCTTT.

The J gene is TRBJ1-2, the V gene TRBV5-1, with 9 positions matching TRBD1. The ends lost 0 bases at V and 9 bases at J; junction bases unmatched: 6. The CDR3 contains 14 residues. CDR1 and CDR2 (germline): SGHRS, YFSETQ. The CDR3 loop reads CASSLEGTGSRYTF. CDR3 nucleotides: TGCGCCAGCAGCTTGGAAGGGACAGGGTCCCGCTACACCTTC. The whole variable domain, remainder taken from reference TRBV5-1 and TRBJ1-2, is KAGVTQTPRYLIKTRGQQVTLSCSPISGHRSVSWYQQTPGQGLQFLFEYFSETQRNKGNFPGRFSGRQFSNSRSEMNVSTLELGDSALYLCASSLEGTGSRYTFGSGTRLTVV.

The chain combines TRBV6-5 with TRBJ1-3; TRBD1 matches 7 bases. The CDR3 totals 15 residues. Germline CDR1 MNHEY, CDR2 SVGAGI. With V trimmed by 5 bases and J by 0 bases, 4 bases remained unmatched. CDR3: CASSTRDSSGNTIYF. DNA for the CDR3: TGTGCCAGCAGTACCCGGGACAGCTCTGGAAACACCATATATTTT.

The rearrangement links TRBV15 to TRBJ2-2; TRBD2 matches 11 bases. J lost 0 bases, V lost 5 bases, and 5 bases had no gene match. This CDR3 spans 17 amino acids. The V gene's germline CDR1 is LNHNV and CDR2 YYDKDF (reference sequence). CDR3: CATSRASGGPNTGELFF. In nucleotides, the CDR3 is TGTGCCACCAGCCGGGCTAGCGGGGGGCCGAACACCGGGGAGCTGTTTTTT. Complete variable domain (other parts from reference TRBV15 and TRBJ2-2): DAMVIQNPRYQVTQFGKPVTLSCSQTLNHNVMYWYQQKSSQAPKLLFHYYDKDFNNEADTPDNFQSRRPNTSFCFLDIRSPGLGDTAMYLCATSRASGGPNTGELFFGEGSRLTVL.

As to this clone: A read error may account for a junction end that differs from germline. The rearrangement links TRBV9 to TRBJ2-1; the match to TRBD1 covers 10 bases. Germline CDR1 reads SGDLS; CDR2 reads YYNGEE. CDR3 length: 15 amino acids. For the CDR3, the DNA is TGTGCCAGCAGCGGACGACAGGGGGCATACAGTGAGCAGTTCTTC. It translates to CASSGRQGAYSEQFF. The full variable domain, completed using reference TRBV9 and TRBJ2-1, is DSGVTQTPKHLITATGQRVTLRCSPRSGDLSVYWYQQSLDQGLQFLIQYYNGEERAKGNILERFSAQQFPDLHSELNLSSLELGDSALYFCASSGRQGAYSEQFFGPGTRLTVL.

This clone is medium-sized. As DNA, the CDR3 is TGTGCCAGCAGCCCGCCGGGACAACAAGGGCTGGGCTATGGCTACACCTTC. Protein sequence: CASSPPGQQGLGYGYTF. This chain uses TRBV7-9 with TRBJ1-2; D is possibly TRBD1 (6 bases). CDR3 length: 17 amino acids. Trimming cost V 5 bases and J 4 bases, with 23 bases left between them. The germline V gene encodes CDR1 SEHNR and CDR2 FQNEAQ (reference sequence).

In this sample, this clone turned up once. This chain uses TRBV18 with TRBJ2-4; possibly TRBD2 for D (5 bases). The germline CDR1 and CDR2 sequences are KGHSH and LQKENI. The CDR3 has 18 amino acids. V was cut by 3 bases and J by 0 bases, with 18 bases left in between. CDR3 region: CASSPLPSSRLAKNIQYF. As DNA, the CDR3 is TGTGCCAGCTCACCGCTGCCTAGCTCCAGACTAGCCAAAAACATTCAGTACTTC.

This clone was seen a handful of times. The chain couples TRBV19 to TRBJ1-5; 9 positions agree with TRBD1. The CDR3 runs to 12 residues. After removal of 9 bases from V and 7 bases from J, the junction contained 4 bases not matched to a gene. Germline V gene sequence: CDR1 LNHDA, CDR2 SQIVND (reference sequence). The CDR3 DNA is TGTGCCAGCCGGGACAGGGTACAGCCCCAGCATTTT. Translated, it gives CASRDRVQPQHF. The whole variable domain, remainder taken from reference TRBV19 and TRBJ1-5, is DGGITQSPKYLFRKEGQNVTLSCEQNLNHDAMYWYRQDPGQGLRLIYYSQIVNDFQKGDIAEGYSVSREKKESFPLTVTSAQKNPTAFYLCASRDRVQPQHFGDGTRLSIL.

This clone occurred a few times. The chain joins TRBV5-4 to TRBJ2-7; TRBD2 matches at 10 bases. CDR1 and CDR2 from the germline V gene are SGHNT and YYREEE (reference sequence). The CDR3 sequence is 15 residues long. V shed 4 bases and J 2 bases; nucleotides not matched to a gene: 6. This chain's CDR3 is CASSEGLAATYEQYF. In nucleotides, the CDR3 is TGTGCCAGCAGCGAAGGACTAGCGGCTACCTACGAGCAGTACTTC.

This chain links TRBV5-4 with TRBJ1-3, with a possible D match to TRBD1 (5 bases). V lost 2 bases and J 7 bases, leaving 10 bases between the germline ends. The CDR3 runs to 13 residues. Germline-derived CDR1 and CDR2 are SGHNT and YYREEE (reference sequence). The CDR3 reads CASSFGGGNTIYF. CDR3 bases: TGTGCCAGCAGCTTCGGGGGGGGTAACACCATATATTTT.

This sequence joins TRBV6-6 and TRBJ1-2; 7 bases fit TRBD1. Germline CDR1 reads MNHNY; CDR2 reads SVGAGI (reference sequence). The V gene end was trimmed by 4 bases and the J gene end by 4 bases; junction bases not matched to a gene: 9. The length of the CDR3 is 15 residues. The CDR3 sequence: CASSSPGQVSYGYTF. CDR3 bases: TGTGCCAGCAGTTCTCCCGGACAGGTCAGCTATGGCTACACCTTC.

This clone was found once. The rearrangement uses TRBV6-5 and TRBJ2-5; tentative D call: TRBD2 (5 bases). CDR3 length equals 15 residues. Trimming pared 0 bases from V and 4 bases from J, leaving 12 bases between. In germline, CDR1 is MNHEY, CDR2 SVGAGI. In DNA form, the CDR3 reads TGTGCCAGCAGTTACTCCCAAGGAGGTGTAGAGACCCAGTACTTC. Translated, it gives CASSYSQGGVETQYF.

This chain links TRBV7-2 with TRBJ2-1; TRBD1 agrees at 7 bases. The CDR3 is 13 amino acids. Trimming took 5 bases from V and 10 from J; bases not matched to a gene: 8. Germline CDR1 SGHTA, CDR2 FQGNSA. CDR3 region: CASSNLQGLEQFF. CDR3 nucleotides: TGTGCCAGCAGCAACCTACAGGGGTTGGAGCAGTTCTTC.